Listed below are T cell receptor beta chains from one sample, sequenced in a study of blood T cell repertoires in COVID-19. The method was immunoSEQ multiplex PCR; TCRdb's version includes in-frame clones alone and lacks a portion of them. The profile shows a few hundred thousand clones, 90% of them singletons. Sequences were obtained from peripheral blood. These receptors originate from a woman in her sixties with COVID-19, enrolled during active disease. CDR3s include the opening cysteine and the closing phenylalanine or tryptophan.

V: TRBV3-1/TRBV3-2
length: 15
CDR3: CASSQVGLPGNTIYF

V: TRBV4-3
length: 16
CDR3: CASSQEPSRGEEKLFF

V: TRBV6-5
length: 15
CDR3: CASSYWTGGVYGYTF

V: TRBV6-2/TRBV6-3
length: 15
CDR3: CASSYSPRGPYEQYF

V: TRBV30
length: 17
CDR3: CAWIGRGRAGANSPLHF

V: TRBV7-9
length: 13
CDR3: CASSQAGAYEQYF

V: TRBV27
length: 13
CDR3: CASSLGRGRSYTF

V: TRBV6-4
length: 14
CDR3: CASSTGVDTGELFF

V: TRBV4-3
length: 18
CDR3: CASSQWWQGRTLYYGYTF

V: TRBV29-1
length: 17
CDR3: CSVEGEFGGISYNEQFF

V: TRBV15
length: 14
CDR3: CATSRDQGAYGYTF

V: TRBV5-4
length: 14
CDR3: CASSLQGLNYGYTF

V: TRBV6-5
length: 15
CDR3: CASSYSTGFNQPQHF

V: TRBV3-1/TRBV3-2
length: 15
CDR3: CASSQDGASNQPQHF

V: TRBV6-6
length: 13
CDR3: CASSYAYTEKLFF

V: TRBV6-2/TRBV6-3
length: 15
CDR3: CASSHRNRGSQPQHF

V: TRBV30
length: 12
CDR3: CAWGDMNTEAFF

V: TRBV5-1
length: 16
CDR3: CASSLLLTGGVETQYF

V: TRBV19
length: 13
CDR3: CASAQTGKTEAFF

V: TRBV11-2
length: 14
CDR3: CASSSTGGNYGYTF

V: TRBV21-1
length: 15
CDR3: CASSKVGGVKETQYF

V: TRBV4-1
length: 16
CDR3: CASSRTGTASTDTQYF

V: TRBV5-4
length: 13
CDR3: CASSLRGEGGYTF

V: TRBV5-1
length: 15
CDR3: CASRPEGQVNSPLHF

V: TRBV2
length: 15
CDR3: CASSLLTGGDQPQHF

V: TRBV19
length: 17
CDR3: CASSIRQGARKTYGYTF

V: TRBV7-2
length: 16
CDR3: CASSLHPGQTNSPLHF

V: TRBV2
length: 15
CDR3: CASRASGTDLGGYTF

V: TRBV6-5
length: 13
CDR3: CASSRTGAGELFF

V: TRBV5-1
length: 15
CDR3: CASSYTGQPNTEAFF

V: TRBV5-6
length: 15
CDR3: CASSFSDRERTEAFF

V: TRBV5-1
length: 18
CDR3: CASSRSWGQRPSTDTQYF

V: TRBV7-2
length: 13
CDR3: CASTVDRAYGYTF

V: TRBV7-2
length: 14
CDR3: CASSLVKGYTEAFF

V: TRBV30
length: 16
CDR3: CAITPWQGVSNSPLHF

V: TRBV7-2
length: 14
CDR3: CASSIAGDNYGYTF

V: TRBV6-5
length: 15
CDR3: CASKRGGSTNEKLFF

V: TRBV6-2/TRBV6-3
length: 17
CDR3: CASSYEVDLRRNEKLFF

V: TRBV10-3
length: 14
CDR3: CAISESGQGGGYTF

V: TRBV18
length: 16
CDR3: CASSREQGPTGNTIYF

V: TRBV15
length: 14
CDR3: CATSRDRGQETQYF

V: TRBV19
length: 15
CDR3: CASKVTGHYNSPLHF

V: TRBV5-4
length: 14
CDR3: CASSLGLNAYGYTF

V: TRBV3-1/TRBV3-2
length: 17
CDR3: CASSQDHDREWCEKLFF

V: TRBV6-4
length: 13
CDR3: CASSDSPGTEAFF

V: TRBV25-1
length: 15
CDR3: CASSEYKGAGETQYF

V: TRBV18
length: 14
CDR3: CASSLQEKGEKLFF

V: TRBV6-6
length: 12
CDR3: CASRADDYGYTF

V: TRBV5-4
length: 12
CDR3: CASSFNTGELFF

V: TRBV5-1
length: 17
CDR3: CASSDGGTAPMNTEAFF

V: TRBV7-2
length: 17
CDR3: CASSLAASGGGPDTQYF

V: TRBV19
length: 13
CDR3: CASSLQGSGELFF